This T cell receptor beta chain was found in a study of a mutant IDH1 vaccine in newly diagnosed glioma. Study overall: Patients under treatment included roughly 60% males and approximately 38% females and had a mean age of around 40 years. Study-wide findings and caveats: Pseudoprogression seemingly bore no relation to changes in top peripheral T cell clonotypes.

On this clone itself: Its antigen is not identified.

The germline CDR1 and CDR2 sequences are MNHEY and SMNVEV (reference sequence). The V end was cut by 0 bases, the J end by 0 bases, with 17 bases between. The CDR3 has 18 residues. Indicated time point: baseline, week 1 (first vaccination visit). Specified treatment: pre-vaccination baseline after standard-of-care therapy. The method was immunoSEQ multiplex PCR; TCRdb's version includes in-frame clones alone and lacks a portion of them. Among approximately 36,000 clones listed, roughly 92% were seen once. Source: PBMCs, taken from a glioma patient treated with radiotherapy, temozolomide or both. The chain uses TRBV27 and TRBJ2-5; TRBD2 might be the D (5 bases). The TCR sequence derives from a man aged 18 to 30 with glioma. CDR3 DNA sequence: TGTGCCAGCAGTTTATCGATGCGGGCAGCCAGGTACCAAGAGACCCAGTACTTC. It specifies CASSLSMRAARYQETQYF.